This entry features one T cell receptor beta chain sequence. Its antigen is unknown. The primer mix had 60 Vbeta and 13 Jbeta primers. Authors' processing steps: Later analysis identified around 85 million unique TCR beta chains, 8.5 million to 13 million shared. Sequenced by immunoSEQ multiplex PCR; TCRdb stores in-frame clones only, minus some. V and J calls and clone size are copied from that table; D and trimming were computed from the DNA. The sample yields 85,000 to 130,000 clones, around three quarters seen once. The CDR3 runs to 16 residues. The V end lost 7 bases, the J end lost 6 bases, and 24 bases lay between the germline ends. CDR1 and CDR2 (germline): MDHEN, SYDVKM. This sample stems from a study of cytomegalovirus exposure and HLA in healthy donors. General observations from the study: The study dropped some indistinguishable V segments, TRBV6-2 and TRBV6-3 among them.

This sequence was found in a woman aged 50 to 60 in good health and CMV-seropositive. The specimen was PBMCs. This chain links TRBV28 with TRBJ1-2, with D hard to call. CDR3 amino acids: CASKHLEEVSEDGYTF. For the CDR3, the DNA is TGTGCCAGCAAACACCTAGAGGAGGTCTCGGAGGATGGCTACACCTTC.